Below, 11 T cell receptor beta chains from the same sample are listed, as sequenced in a study of CD4 T cells in relation to SARS-CoV-2 and coronaviruses. Clones were read by immunoSEQ multiplex PCR, and TCRdb kept only the in-frame ones, dropping some. The table records 20,000 to 25,000 clones, under 80% of them present only once. The unexposed donors gave CD4+ T cells in about 2011-2018, prior to COVID-19. After about 11 days of culture, CD4+ T cells were isolated. Their antigens are not known. The sequencing sample was made of CD4+ T cells from PBMCs, cultured in vitro. Receptor source: a human donor in good health.

The genes are TRBV20-1 and TRBJ2-7; D may be TRBD1 or TRBD2 (5 bases each). CDR1 DFQATT and CDR2 SNEGSKA come from the germline V gene (reference sequence). Trimming removed 3 bases from V and 0 bases from J, with 12 bases in between. The CDR3 contains 14 residues. CDR3 DNA: TGCAGTGCTAGTGACCGAGGGGCCTCCTACGAGCAGTACTTC. Its protein is CSASDRGASYEQYF.

This chain joins TRBV9 and TRBJ1-3; D is unclear. Trimming took 0 bases from V and 3 from J, leaving 1 base between them. The length of the CDR3 is 12 residues. Germline CDR1 reads SGDLS; CDR2 reads YYNGEE. CDR3 sequence reads: CASSVDGNTIYF. Written as DNA, the CDR3 is TGTGCCAGCAGCGTAGATGGAAACACCATATATTTT.

J is TRBJ2-7 and V is TRBV5-1; the match to TRBD2 covers 7 bases. Trimming took 6 bases from V and 4 from J; bases not matched to a gene: 7. Per germline, CDR1 SGHRS and CDR2 YFSETQ. This CDR3 has 13 amino acids. CDR3 DNA: TGCGCCAGCAATGAGGGAGGGCCTTACGAGCAGTACTTC. Translation gives CASNEGGPYEQYF.

V is TRBV5-1 and J is TRBJ2-2, with D perhaps TRBD2 (5 bases). Germline CDR1 SGHRS, CDR2 YFSETQ. V dropped 1 base and J dropped 1 base, with 11 bases sitting between them. CDR3 size: 16 residues. The CDR3 DNA reads TGCGCCAGCAGCTTGCAGTCGGGGAGGAACACCGGGGAGCTGTTTTTT. It is translated as CASSLQSGRNTGELFF.

CDR3 in DNA: TGTGCCAGCAGCCATGAGGGGGCGACCTATGGCTACACCTTC. Amino acid sequence: CASSHEGATYGYTF. V usage is TRBV3-1 (or the pseudogene TRBV3-2) and J usage is TRBJ1-2; TRBD1 aligns across 7 bases. V shed 3 bases and J 4 bases; nucleotides not matched to a gene: 5. The CDR3 has 14 residues. Germline V gives CDR1 LGHDT, CDR2 YNNKEL (reference sequence).

J is TRBJ1-1 and V is TRBV11-2, with D possibly matching TRBD1 (6 bases). The CDR3 sequence is 16 residues long. The V gene lost 3 bases and the J gene lost 0 bases, with 14 bases spanning the gap. From germline, CDR1 is SGHAT and CDR2 FQNNGV. The CDR3 here is CASSFPTGSMNTEAFF. DNA for the CDR3: TGTGCCAGCAGCTTCCCCACAGGGTCCATGAACACTGAAGCTTTCTTT.

This clone was seen a few times. The chain links TRBV10-3 to TRBJ1-3; D is undetermined. V was cut by 7 bases and J by 4 bases, with 11 bases left in between. This CDR3 spans 13 amino acids. Per the germline V gene, CDR1 is ENHRY and CDR2 is SYGVKD. This CDR3 reads CAIKPGSGNTIYF. The CDR3 DNA is TGTGCCATCAAGCCGGGATCCGGAAACACCATATATTTT.

This chain uses TRBV19 with TRBJ2-5, with D perhaps matching TRBD2 (6 bases). CDR1 is LNHDA and CDR2 is SQIVND in the germline V gene (reference sequence). V shed 10 bases and J shed 2 bases, with 17 bases lying between them. This CDR3 spans 14 amino acids. DNA for the CDR3: TGTGCCACCGCCGGGACTGGCAAACAAGAGACCCAGTACTTC. Amino acids: CATAGTGKQETQYF.

The chain carries TRBV11-2 and TRBJ2-7; 8 nucleotides line up with TRBD1. Trimming took 1 base from V and 4 from J; bases not matched to a gene: 6. The CDR3 spans 15 residues. Germline CDR1 and CDR2: SGHAT and FQNNGV. CDR3 nucleotide sequence: TGTGCCAGCAGCTTAGTTGGTCAGGGGGCTTACGAGCAGTACTTC. Its translation is CASSLVGQGAYEQYF.

The rearrangement links TRBV19 to TRBJ2-7, with unresolved D. This CDR3 is built from 15 residues. Germline values: CDR1 LNHDA, CDR2 SQIVND (reference sequence). Trimming shortened V by 3 bases and J by 1 base, and 13 bases separated the two germline ends. CDR3 protein: CASSILYGSSYEQYF. CDR3 coding DNA: TGTGCCAGTAGTATTCTTTACGGATCGTCCTACGAGCAGTACTTC.

This clone was picked up a small number of times. The J gene is TRBJ2-7, the V gene TRBV24-1; a possible D gene is TRBD2 (6 bases). CDR1 and CDR2 (germline): KGHDR, SFDVKD. V gave up 3 bases and J gave up 2 bases, with 7 bases separating them. The CDR3 covers 13 residues. CDR3 residues: CATSDGGAYEQYF. The CDR3 nucleotides are TGTGCCACCAGTGATGGCGGGGCCTACGAGCAGTACTTC.